This T cell receptor beta chain is from a study of blood T cell repertoires in COVID-19. Trimming shortened V by 4 bases and J by 3 bases, and 13 bases separated the two germline ends. The CDR3 has 14 residues. CDR1 is PRHDT, CDR2 FYEKMQ, per germline (reference sequence). Method: immunoSEQ multiplex PCR; TCRdb's copy keeps in-frame clones and lacks some. The table has some 300,000 clones, 70% to 90% seen once. The gene calls are TRBV13 and TRBJ2-7, with D possibly being TRBD1 (6 bases). Sequencing was performed on peripheral blood. This TCR was recovered from a woman aged 25 to 45 who had recovered from COVID-19. The CDR3 DNA reads as TGTGCCAGCAGCTCGGGACAAACGAACTACGAGCAGTACTTC. Residues: CASSSGQTNYEQYF.